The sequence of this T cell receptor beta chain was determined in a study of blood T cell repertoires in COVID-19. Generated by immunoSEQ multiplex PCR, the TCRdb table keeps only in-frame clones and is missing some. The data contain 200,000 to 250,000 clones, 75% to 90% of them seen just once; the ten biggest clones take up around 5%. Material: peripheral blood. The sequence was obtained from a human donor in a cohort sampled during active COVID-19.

CDR3 in DNA: TGCGCCAGCGGGCGGACTAGCGGGAGTACGTACGAGCAGTACTTC. Translation: CASGRTSGSTYEQYF. V is TRBV5-1 and J is TRBJ2-7, with TRBD2 identical over 13 bases. In germline, CDR1 is SGHRS, CDR2 YFSETQ. This CDR3 is 15 amino acids long. The V segment lost 7 bases and the J segment 4 bases; nucleotides outside the gene matches: 8.